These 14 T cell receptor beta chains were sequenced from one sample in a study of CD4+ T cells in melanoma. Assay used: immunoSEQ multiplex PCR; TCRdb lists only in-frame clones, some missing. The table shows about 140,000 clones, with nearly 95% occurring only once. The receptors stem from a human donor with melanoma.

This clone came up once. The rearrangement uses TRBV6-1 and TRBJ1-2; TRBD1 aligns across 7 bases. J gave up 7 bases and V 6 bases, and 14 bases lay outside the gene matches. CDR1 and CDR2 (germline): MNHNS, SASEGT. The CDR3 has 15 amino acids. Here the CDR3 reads CASRKGAAGDPGYTF. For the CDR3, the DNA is TGTGCCAGCAGGAAGGGGGCTGCCGGGGATCCTGGCTACACCTTC.

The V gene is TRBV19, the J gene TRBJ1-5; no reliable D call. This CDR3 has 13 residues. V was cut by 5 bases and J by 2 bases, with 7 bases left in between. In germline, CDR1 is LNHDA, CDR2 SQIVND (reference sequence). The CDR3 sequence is CASSADGNQPQHF. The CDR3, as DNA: TGTGCCAGTAGTGCGGACGGCAATCAGCCCCAGCATTTT. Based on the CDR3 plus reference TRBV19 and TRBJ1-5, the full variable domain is DGGITQSPKYLFRKEGQNVTLSCEQNLNHDAMYWYRQDPGQGLRLIYYSQIVNDFQKGDIAEGYSVSREKKESFPLTVTSAQKNPTAFYLCASSADGNQPQHFGDGTRLSIL.

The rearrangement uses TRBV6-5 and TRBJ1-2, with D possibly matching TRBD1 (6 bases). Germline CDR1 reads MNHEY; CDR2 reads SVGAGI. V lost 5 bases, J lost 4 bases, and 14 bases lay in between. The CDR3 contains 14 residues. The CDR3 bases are TGTGCCAGCAGTCAGCAGGGGAGAAGCTATGGCTACACCTTC. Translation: CASSQQGRSYGYTF.

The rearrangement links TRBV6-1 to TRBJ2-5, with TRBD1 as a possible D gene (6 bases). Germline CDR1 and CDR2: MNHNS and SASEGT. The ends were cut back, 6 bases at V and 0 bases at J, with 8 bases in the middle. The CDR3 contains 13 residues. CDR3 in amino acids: CASSGTYQETQYF. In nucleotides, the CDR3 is TGTGCCAGCAGCGGGACATACCAAGAGACCCAGTACTTC.

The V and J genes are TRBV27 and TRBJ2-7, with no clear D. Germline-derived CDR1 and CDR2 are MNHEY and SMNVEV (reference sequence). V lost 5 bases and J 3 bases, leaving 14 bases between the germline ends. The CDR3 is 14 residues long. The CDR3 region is CASSKASDDYEQYF. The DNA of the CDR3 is TGTGCCAGCAGTAAGGCCTCGGATGACTACGAGCAGTACTTC.

CDR3 sequence (DNA): TGTGCCAGCAGTTTCGGGGGAACGGGGAAGAGAGAAGCTTTCTTT. Protein product: CASSFGGTGKREAFF. The gene calls are TRBV28 and TRBJ1-1; tentative D call: TRBD1 (5 bases). The V end was cut by 3 bases, the J end by 8 bases, with 19 bases between. This CDR3 has 15 residues. Germline CDR1 and CDR2: MDHEN and SYDVKM.

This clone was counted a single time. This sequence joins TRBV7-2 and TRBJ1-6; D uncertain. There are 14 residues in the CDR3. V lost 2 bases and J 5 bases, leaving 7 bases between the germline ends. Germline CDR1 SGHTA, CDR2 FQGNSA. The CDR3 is CASSLISNNSPLHF. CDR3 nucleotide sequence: TGTGCCAGCAGCTTAATCAGCAATAATTCACCCCTCCACTTT.

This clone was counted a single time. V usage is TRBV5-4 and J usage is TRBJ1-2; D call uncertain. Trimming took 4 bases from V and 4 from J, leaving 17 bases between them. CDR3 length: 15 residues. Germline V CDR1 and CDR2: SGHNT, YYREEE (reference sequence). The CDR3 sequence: CASSTDGRSSYGYTF. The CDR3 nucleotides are TGTGCCAGCAGCACGGACGGACGCTCTTCCTATGGCTACACCTTC.

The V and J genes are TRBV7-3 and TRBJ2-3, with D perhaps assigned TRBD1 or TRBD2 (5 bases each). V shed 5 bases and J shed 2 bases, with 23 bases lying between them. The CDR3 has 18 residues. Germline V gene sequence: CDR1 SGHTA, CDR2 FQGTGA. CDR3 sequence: CASSVGVGRGISTDTQYF. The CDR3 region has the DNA TGTGCCAGCAGCGTAGGGGTAGGCCGAGGGATATCCACAGATACGCAGTATTTT.

The CDR3 reads CASSLTFVMFSYNEQFF. In DNA form, the CDR3 reads TGTGCCAGCAGCTTGACTTTTGTGATGTTCTCCTACAATGAGCAGTTCTTC. This chain connects TRBV11-2 to TRBJ2-1; D is unresolved. The CDR3 spans 17 residues. Trimming removed 3 bases from V and 0 bases from J, with 15 bases in between. CDR1 is SGHAT, CDR2 FQNNGV, per germline.

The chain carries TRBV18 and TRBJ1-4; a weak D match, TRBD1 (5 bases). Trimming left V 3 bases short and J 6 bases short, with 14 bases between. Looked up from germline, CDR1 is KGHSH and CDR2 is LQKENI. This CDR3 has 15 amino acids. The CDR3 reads CASSPTQGRDEKLFF. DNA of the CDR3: TGTGCCAGCTCACCCACCCAGGGAAGGGATGAAAAACTGTTTTTT.

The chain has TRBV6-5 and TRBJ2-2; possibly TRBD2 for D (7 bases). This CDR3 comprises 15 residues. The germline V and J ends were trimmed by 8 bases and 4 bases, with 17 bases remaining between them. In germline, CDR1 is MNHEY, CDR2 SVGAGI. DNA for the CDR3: TGTGCCAGCGGCCTAAGGGGGGGGCCCACCGGGGAGCTGTTTTTT. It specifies CASGLRGGPTGELFF.

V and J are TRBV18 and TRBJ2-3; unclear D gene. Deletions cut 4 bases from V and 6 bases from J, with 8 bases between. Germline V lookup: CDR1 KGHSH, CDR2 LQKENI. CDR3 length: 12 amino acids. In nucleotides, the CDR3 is TGTGCCAGCTCACTCCACGGGGATACGCAGTATTTT. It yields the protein CASSLHGDTQYF.

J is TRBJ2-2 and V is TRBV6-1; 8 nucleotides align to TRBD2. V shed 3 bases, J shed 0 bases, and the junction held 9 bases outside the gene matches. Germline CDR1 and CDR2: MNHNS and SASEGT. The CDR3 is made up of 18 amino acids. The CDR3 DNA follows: TGTGCCAGCAGTGAGACCTACGGGGGGGCAACGAACACCGGGGAGCTGTTTTTT. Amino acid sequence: CASSETYGGATNTGELFF.